Listed here are 14 T cell receptor beta chains from one sample, sequenced in a study of cytomegalovirus exposure and HLA in healthy donors. Generated by immunoSEQ multiplex PCR, the TCRdb table keeps only in-frame clones and is missing some. The sample contains roughly 250,000 clones, roughly 86% of which appear only once. Sequencing input: PBMCs. These receptors were taken from a woman aged 25 to 39 in good health and CMV-seropositive.

The chain has TRBV4-1 and TRBJ1-5, with D hard to call. The V gene lost 1 base and the J gene lost 1 base, with 11 bases spanning the gap. Germline V lookup: CDR1 MGHRA, CDR2 YSYEKL. The CDR3 is made up of 16 amino acids. The CDR3 spells CASSQADYRSNQPQHF. As DNA, the CDR3 is TGCGCCAGCAGCCAAGCGGACTACCGAAGCAATCAGCCCCAGCATTTT.

The CDR3 DNA reads as TGCGCCAGCAGCGTCGGAGGGGGCAGAGAAGAAAAACTGTTTTTT. Translated, it gives CASSVGGGREEKLFF. This sequence joins TRBV5-1 and TRBJ1-4, with 7 bases matching TRBD1. The CDR3 runs 15 residues. V lost 4 bases to trimming and J lost 8 bases; unmatched junction nucleotides: 11. The V gene's germline CDR1 is SGHRS and CDR2 YFSETQ.

The rearrangement links TRBV9 to TRBJ2-3; D unresolved. The V gene lost 0 bases and the J gene lost 4 bases, with 6 bases spanning the gap. Germline V gene sequence: CDR1 SGDLS, CDR2 YYNGEE. There are 13 residues in the CDR3. For the CDR3, the DNA is TGTGCCAGCAGCGTAGGGAGCGCAGATACGCAGTATTTT. Translation gives CASSVGSADTQYF.

The V and J genes are TRBV2 and TRBJ2-7; the match to TRBD2 covers 9 bases. This CDR3 contains 15 residues. Germline CDR1 SNHLY, CDR2 FYNNEI. V lost 6 bases and J lost 6; bases outside the gene matches: 12. CDR3 sequence reads: CASSFMPLAGREQYF. The DNA of the CDR3 is TGTGCCAGCAGCTTCATGCCTCTAGCGGGGCGCGAGCAGTACTTC.

This chain links TRBV19 with TRBJ1-5; 8 bases map to TRBD1. Trimming took 2 bases from V and 0 from J; bases not matched to a gene: 6. The CDR3 loop spans 17 amino acids. Germline-derived CDR1 and CDR2 are LNHDA and SQIVND (reference sequence). In nucleotides, the CDR3 is TGTGCCAGTAGTATATCAGGGGGCGGCTATAGCAATCAGCCCCAGCATTTT. Its translation is CASSISGGGYSNQPQHF.

This sequence joins TRBV15 and TRBJ2-7; weak D call: TRBD1 (6 bases). Germline V gives CDR1 LNHNV, CDR2 YYDKDF (reference sequence). The germline V and J ends were trimmed by 1 base and 7 bases, with 17 bases remaining between them. The CDR3 is 15 amino acids. Here the CDR3 reads CATSRANRVLEEQYF. CDR3 coding DNA: TGTGCCACCAGCAGAGCCAACAGGGTTCTGGAGGAGCAGTACTTC. Complete variable domain (other parts from reference TRBV15 and TRBJ2-7): DAMVIQNPRYQVTQFGKPVTLSCSQTLNHNVMYWYQQKSSQAPKLLFHYYDKDFNNEADTPDNFQSRRPNTSFCFLDIRSPGLGDTAMYLCATSRANRVLEEQYFGPGTRLTVT.

This chain connects TRBV4-1 to TRBJ2-1; 13 bases agree with TRBD2. Germline V lookup: CDR1 MGHRA, CDR2 YSYEKL. The CDR3 length is 16 residues. J lost 7 bases, V lost 5 bases, and 8 bases had no gene match. CDR3 region: CASSKTSGRMANEQFF. The CDR3 region has the DNA TGCGCCAGCAGCAAGACTAGCGGGAGGATGGCGAATGAGCAGTTCTTC.

The rearrangement uses TRBV5-1 and TRBJ1-2; D is unclear. The CDR3 totals 14 residues. The V end lost 2 bases, the J end lost 13 bases, and 21 bases lay between the germline ends. Germline CDR1 SGHRS, CDR2 YFSETQ. The CDR3 region has the DNA TGCGCCAGCAGCTTCGCCGGGGAGGACTTTGGAGGCACCTTC. Amino acid sequence: CASSFAGEDFGGTF.

A few counts support this clone. The rearrangement joins TRBV7-9 to TRBJ1-5, with TRBD1 matching over 8 bases. CDR3 length: 14 amino acids. The J segment lost 4 bases and the V segment lost 4 bases, leaving 3 bases of the junction unmatched. The germline gives CDR1 SEHNR, CDR2 FQNEAQ (reference sequence). The CDR3 here is CASSSTGANQPQHF. Written as DNA, the CDR3 is TGTGCCAGCAGCTCGACAGGGGCGAATCAGCCCCAGCATTTT.

J is TRBJ2-3 and V is TRBV5-4; 11 bases match TRBD1. Germline CDR1 SGHNT, CDR2 YYREEE (reference sequence). V was pared by 1 base and J by 4 bases, with 2 bases of the junction left unmatched. The CDR3 has 15 amino acids. The CDR3 bases are TGTGCCAGCAGCTTGCGGACAGGGGGCGCAGATACGCAGTATTTT. It yields the protein CASSLRTGGADTQYF.

The chain has TRBV11-3 and TRBJ2-6, with 7 bases identical to TRBD1. V lost 4 bases and J lost 2; bases outside the gene matches: 5. CDR3 length: 16 residues. Germline assignment: CDR1 SGHNT and CDR2 YENEEA. The CDR3 spells CASSYQTGAGANVLTF. The CDR3 DNA reads TGTGCCAGCAGCTACCAAACAGGGGCTGGGGCCAACGTCCTGACTTTC.

This clone was recorded once. The V and J genes are TRBV6-5 and TRBJ2-1, with D possibly being TRBD2 (6 bases). Germline V gene sequence: CDR1 MNHEY, CDR2 SVGAGI. The V and J ends lost 4 bases and 8 bases respectively, with 12 bases between them. CDR3 length: 13 amino acids. The CDR3 DNA reads as TGTGCCAGCAGTTCGACTAGAGTTCATGAGCAGTTCTTC. Residues: CASSSTRVHEQFF.

V usage is TRBV27 and J usage is TRBJ1-2; the D gene is possibly TRBD1 (5 bases). The germline V and J ends were trimmed by 8 bases and 1 base, with 17 bases remaining between them. Germline CDR1 and CDR2: MNHEY and SMNVEV (reference sequence). The CDR3 is 15 residues long. DNA of the CDR3: TGTGCCAGCGGGGGGAGCAGCTTACTTAACTATGGCTACACCTTC. Encoded protein: CASGGSSLLNYGYTF.

The chain employs TRBV2 and TRBJ1-1, with a weak D call TRBD1 (5 bases). CDR1 is SNHLY, CDR2 FYNNEI, per germline. Trimming shortened V by 8 bases and J by 1 base, and 11 bases separated the two germline ends. The CDR3 extends over 13 amino acids. The CDR3 coding sequence is TGTGCCAGCGGGCGGGGCCAGAACACTGAAGCTTTCTTT. Its translation is CASGRGQNTEAFF.